The T cell receptor (beta chain) under discussion was sequenced for a study of blood T cell repertoires in COVID-19. The overall study: Acute and convalescent COVID-19 samples came from the United States, Italy and Spain. T cells, B-cell-depleted T cells, or PBMCs provided the cDNA or gDNA that served as material.

Sequencing was performed with immunoSEQ multiplex PCR; in TCRdb, only in-frame clones are kept and a portion is missing. The sample records roughly 200,000 clones, about 86% being singletons. The CDR3 has 12 amino acids. The V and J ends lost 5 bases and 5 bases respectively, with 9 bases between them. Note on this clone: This specimen includes other DNA sequences encoding the same CDR3.

The clonotype was recovered from a man in his sixties who had recovered from COVID-19. Material: peripheral blood. The chain couples TRBV12-3 or TRBV12-4 to TRBJ1-1; a weak D match, TRBD1 (6 bases). CDR3 amino acids: CASSRGNTEAFF. DNA of the CDR3: TGTGCCAGCAGTAGGGGGAATACTGAAGCTTTCTTT.